A selection of T cell receptor beta chains follows, all from one sample in a study of blood T cell repertoires in COVID-19. Method: immunoSEQ multiplex PCR; TCRdb's copy keeps in-frame clones and lacks some. Here the sample spans about 60,000 clones, approximately 85% being singletons. Sequencing was performed on peripheral blood. The receptors were gathered from a man between 50 and 59 years old with active COVID-19. The CDR3 runs from the conserved cysteine through the conserved F or W. A D gene is named only where the DNA matches it firmly. Rows may omit the clone size; those that give it use once, few, many or a size class.

d_gene: NA; j_gene: TRBJ1-4; abundance: once; v_gene: TRBV29-1; CDR3aa: CSVVIQGANEKLFF; CDR3nt: TGCAGCGTTGTAATCCAGGGTGCTAATGAAAAACTGTTTTTT
d_gene: TRBD1; j_gene: TRBJ1-2; abundance: NA; v_gene: TRBV5-6; CDR3aa: CASSLDTGGYGYTF; CDR3nt: TGTGCCAGCAGCTTGGATACAGGGGGCTATGGCTACACCTTC
d_gene: TRBD1; j_gene: TRBJ2-7; abundance: NA; v_gene: TRBV5-4; CDR3aa: CASSQGVTGNGEQYF; CDR3nt: TGTGCCAGCAGCCAAGGAGTGACAGGGAATGGCGAGCAGTACTTC
d_gene: TRBD2; j_gene: TRBJ2-3; abundance: NA; v_gene: TRBV12-5; CDR3aa: CASASGGSDTQYF; CDR3nt: TGTGCTAGTGCCTCGGGGGGTTCAGATACGCAGTATTTT
d_gene: TRBD1; j_gene: TRBJ1-1; abundance: once; v_gene: TRBV7-9; CDR3aa: CASSIGQGAREAFF; CDR3nt: TGTGCCAGCAGTATAGGACAGGGGGCGCGTGAAGCTTTCTTT
d_gene: NA; j_gene: TRBJ2-7; abundance: NA; v_gene: TRBV12-3/TRBV12-4; CDR3aa: CASILGLGGEQYF; CDR3nt: TGTGCCAGCATCCTCGGACTAGGGGGCGAGCAGTACTTC
d_gene: NA; j_gene: TRBJ2-7; abundance: NA; v_gene: TRBV6-2/TRBV6-3; CDR3aa: CASSYTSWQYF; CDR3nt: TGTGCCAGCAGTTACACTAGTTGGCAGTACTTC
d_gene: NA; j_gene: TRBJ2-7; abundance: once; v_gene: TRBV29-1; CDR3aa: CSVGGLRDEQYF; CDR3nt: TGCAGCGTCGGCGGCCTCCGGGACGAGCAGTACTTC
d_gene: TRBD2; j_gene: TRBJ2-1; abundance: NA; v_gene: TRBV5-1; CDR3aa: CASRIAGASSSYNEQFF; CDR3nt: TGCGCCAGCAGGATAGCGGGGGCCTCGAGCTCCTACAATGAGCAGTTCTTC
d_gene: NA; j_gene: TRBJ1-2; abundance: NA; v_gene: TRBV7-2; CDR3aa: CASSLDPTIGYGYTF; CDR3nt: TGTGCCAGCAGCTTAGACCCGACTATCGGCTATGGCTACACCTTC
d_gene: NA; j_gene: TRBJ2-3; abundance: NA; v_gene: TRBV6-4; CDR3aa: CASSAKGGTDTQYF; CDR3nt: TGTGCCAGCAGTGCAAAGGGAGGCACAGATACGCAGTATTTT
d_gene: NA; j_gene: TRBJ2-1; abundance: NA; v_gene: TRBV7-3; CDR3aa: CASSLGQLEDEQFF; CDR3nt: TGTGCCAGCAGCTTAGGGCAGTTGGAGGATGAGCAGTTCTTC
d_gene: TRBD2; j_gene: TRBJ2-7; abundance: NA; v_gene: TRBV18; CDR3aa: CASSPPKGGLRGQYF; CDR3nt: TGTGCCAGCTCACCACCTAAGGGAGGGCTACGAGGGCAGTACTTC
d_gene: NA; j_gene: TRBJ2-3; abundance: NA; v_gene: TRBV7-2; CDR3aa: CASSLVASTDTQYF; CDR3nt: TGTGCCAGCAGCTTAGTGGCCAGCACAGATACGCAGTATTTT
d_gene: NA; j_gene: TRBJ1-1; abundance: NA; v_gene: TRBV19; CDR3aa: CASSMGLWGTGVNTEAFF; CDR3nt: TGTGCCAGTAGTATGGGGTTATGGGGGACGGGAGTGAACACTGAAGCTTTCTTT
d_gene: TRBD2; j_gene: TRBJ2-3; abundance: NA; v_gene: TRBV7-2; CDR3aa: CASSRVGSGGAWDTQYF; CDR3nt: TGTGCCAGCAGTCGAGTGGGCTCCGGGGGGGCCTGGGATACGCAGTATTTT
d_gene: NA; j_gene: TRBJ2-3; abundance: NA; v_gene: TRBV4-3; CDR3aa: CASSQDYVRGTDTQYF; CDR3nt: TGCGCCAGCAGCCAAGACTATGTAAGAGGCACAGATACGCAGTATTTT